This T cell receptor beta chain derives from a study of PD-L1 blockade in urothelial cancer (dated by TCRdb to about 2017). Looking at the study overall: All patients started therapy around 2014 and received atezolizumab 1,200 mg intravenously every 3 weeks. Somatic, immune and clinical correlates of response to PD-L1 blockade with atezolizumab in urothelial cancer were the focus of an exploratory multi-omic analysis. Under 30 patients had pretreatment blood TCR-seq, roughly 25 had at least one posttreatment blood collection, and roughly 25 had tumor TCR-seq. In the same patients, pretreatment tumors underwent whole exome sequencing and RNA sequencing in addition to TCR sequencing. TCR sequencing covered pretreatment tumor samples and matched, serially collected peripheral blood taken before and after atezolizumab treatment. About 90% of the 29 patients were identified as males with urothelial cancer of bladder origin, and a prior smoking history was reported by 18 of 29 patients. Blood samples were analyzed at two time points: 3 weeks after treatment start (second dose) and 6 weeks after treatment start. A median of about 140,000 T cells and 85,000 or so unique TCRs was obtained from blood samples, and a median clonality of around 0.072 was observed. An ECOG performance status of 0 or 1 was recorded for the patients, and 0 to 3 prior chemotherapy regimens had been received by the patients. Progression-free survival longer than 6 months counted as durable clinical benefit, and TCR features were additionally tested against both progression-free and overall survival. Durable clinical benefit was achieved by nine patients but not by the remaining 20. What the authors observed across the whole study: A pretreatment peripheral blood TCR clonality below the median was linked to improved progression-free and overall survival. Because the sample size was small (n ≈ 27) and many exploratory analyses were performed, the results are intended to be hypothesis-generating. Among patients with durable benefit, tumor-associated TCR clones showed greater expansion in peripheral blood 3 weeks after treatment started (n ≈ 21, p = 0.022).

Comment on this clone: What antigen it recognizes has not been identified. Base qualities are not provided; no much larger clone lies one nucleotide away.

Synthetic TCR analog templates were spiked into each PCR so that absolute template abundance could be estimated from read counts. TCRbeta CDR3 regions were amplified from genomic DNA with bias-controlled V and J gene primers using the immunoSEQ assay. Sequencing of rearranged TCRbeta segments was performed at approximately 20X coverage. The original pipeline was this. Clustering was used to correct sequencing errors, and CDR3s were annotated against IMGT so that V, D and J genes could be assigned. Downstream analyses used only productive TCRbeta rearrangements, leaving out any out-of-frame or stop-codon sequences. Clonality was computed as one minus Shannon entropy normalized by the log of the number of unique productive sequences. Clones differing between time points or between blood and tumor were identified by Fisher's exact test with Benjamini-Hochberg correction at adjusted p below 0.01. TCRdb limited this immuneACCESS table to in-frame rearrangements with V and J called. A share of clones is missing; checked studies link under half to unresolved V genes, and the rest is unexplained. For V, J and clone size, that table is used; D and trimming come from the DNA. The table for this sample lists roughly 47,000 clones; approximately 85% of them were counted only once. The biggest ten clones account for under 11% of the sample.

The sample's time point label, in plain terms: pretreatment peripheral blood. A cohort of around 28 patients with locally advanced or metastatic urothelial carcinoma, treated at Memorial Sloan Kettering on a trial protocol, was included. Peripheral blood mononuclear cells were collected pretreatment and during treatment, with between 1 and 8 total time points obtained per patient. The Qiagen DNeasy Blood extraction kit was used to purify genomic DNA from total PBMCs and tumor samples. PBMCs were collected pretreatment and during treatment, and were isolated and stored as previously described. The material sequenced was PBMCs, taken around atezolizumab (anti-PD-L1) treatment. The sequence came from a man in his 70s with urothelial cancer.

The DNA sequence is TGCGCCAGCAGCTCGATACTAGCACGGGAGACCCAGTACTTC. Translated, it reads CASSSILARETQYF. The chain couples TRBV5-1 to TRBJ2-5; D gene: possibly TRBD2, on 6 matching bases. V gives up 3 bases and J gives up 5 bases, and the segment between their germline ends measures 14 bases. The CDR3, cysteine through phenylalanine, is 14 amino acids long. Kept here is only the CDR3 DNA, which spans 42 bases and is read in frame from base 1. Based on the germline V gene, the CDR1 and CDR2 sequences are SGHRS and YFSETQ.